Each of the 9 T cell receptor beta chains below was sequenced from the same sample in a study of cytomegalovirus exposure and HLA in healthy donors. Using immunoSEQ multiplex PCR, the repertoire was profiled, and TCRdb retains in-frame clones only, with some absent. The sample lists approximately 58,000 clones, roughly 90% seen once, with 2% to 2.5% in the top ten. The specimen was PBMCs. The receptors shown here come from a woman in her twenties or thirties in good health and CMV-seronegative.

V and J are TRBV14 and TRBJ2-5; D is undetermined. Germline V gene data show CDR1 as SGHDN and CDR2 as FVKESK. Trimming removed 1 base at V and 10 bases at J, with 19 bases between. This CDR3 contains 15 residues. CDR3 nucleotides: TGTGCCAGCAGCCAAGCTATGACTCGAGCTTCGGACCAGTACTTC. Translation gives CASSQAMTRASDQYF. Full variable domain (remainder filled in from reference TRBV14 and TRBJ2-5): EAGVTQFPSHSVIEKGQTVTLRCDPISGHDNLYWYRRVMGKEIKFLLHFVKESKQDESGMPNNRFLAERTGGTYSTLKVQPAELEDSGVYFCASSQAMTRASDQYFGPGTRLLVL.

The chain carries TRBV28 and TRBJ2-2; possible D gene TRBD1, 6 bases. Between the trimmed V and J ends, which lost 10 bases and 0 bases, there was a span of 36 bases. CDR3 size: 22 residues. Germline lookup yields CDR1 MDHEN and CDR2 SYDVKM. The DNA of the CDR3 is TGTGCCACCACAGACACAGGGCGCGTTGGTCCCTTTATTCCCTCGAACACCGGGGAGCTGTTTTTT. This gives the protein CATTDTGRVGPFIPSNTGELFF.

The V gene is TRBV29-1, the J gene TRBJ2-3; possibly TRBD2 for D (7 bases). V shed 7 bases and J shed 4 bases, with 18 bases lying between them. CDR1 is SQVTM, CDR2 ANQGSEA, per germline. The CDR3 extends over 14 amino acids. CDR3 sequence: CSAPPGGQADTQYF. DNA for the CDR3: TGCAGCGCCCCCCCGGGGGGCCAGGCAGATACGCAGTATTTT.

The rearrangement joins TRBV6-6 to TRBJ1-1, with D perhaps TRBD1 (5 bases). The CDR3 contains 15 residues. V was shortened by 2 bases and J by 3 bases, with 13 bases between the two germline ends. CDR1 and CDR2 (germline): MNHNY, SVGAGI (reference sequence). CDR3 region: CASSYARVEYTEAFF. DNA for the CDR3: TGTGCCAGCAGTTACGCCAGGGTAGAGTACACTGAAGCTTTCTTT.

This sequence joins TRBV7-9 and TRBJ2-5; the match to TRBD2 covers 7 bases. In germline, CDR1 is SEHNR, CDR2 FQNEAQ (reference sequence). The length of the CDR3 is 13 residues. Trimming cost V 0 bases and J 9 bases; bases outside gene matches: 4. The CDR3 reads CASSLAGLAAQYF. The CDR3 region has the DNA TGTGCCAGCAGCTTAGCGGGTCTAGCGGCCCAGTACTTC.

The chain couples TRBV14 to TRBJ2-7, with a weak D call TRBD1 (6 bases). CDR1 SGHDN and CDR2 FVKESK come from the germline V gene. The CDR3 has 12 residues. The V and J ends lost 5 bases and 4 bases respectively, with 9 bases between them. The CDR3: CASSWGPYEQYF. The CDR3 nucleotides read TGTGCCAGCAGCTGGGGGCCGTACGAGCAGTACTTC.

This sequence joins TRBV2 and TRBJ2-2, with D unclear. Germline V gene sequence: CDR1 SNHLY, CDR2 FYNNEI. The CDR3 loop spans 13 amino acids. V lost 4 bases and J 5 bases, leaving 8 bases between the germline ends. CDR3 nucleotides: TGTGCCAGCAGTGCCTATCGAACCGGGGAGCTGTTTTTT. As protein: CASSAYRTGELFF.

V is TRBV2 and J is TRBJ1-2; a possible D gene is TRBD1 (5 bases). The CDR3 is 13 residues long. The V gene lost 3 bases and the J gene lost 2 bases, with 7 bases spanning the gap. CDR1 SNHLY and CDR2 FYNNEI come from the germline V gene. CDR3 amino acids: CASSDSGNYGYTF. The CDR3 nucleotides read TGTGCCAGCAGTGATTCAGGGAACTATGGCTACACCTTC.

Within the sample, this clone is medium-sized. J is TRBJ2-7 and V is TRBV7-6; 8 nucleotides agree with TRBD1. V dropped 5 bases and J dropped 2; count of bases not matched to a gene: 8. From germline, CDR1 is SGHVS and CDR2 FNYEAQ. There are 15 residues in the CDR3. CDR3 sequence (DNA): TGTGCCAGCAGCGAACGACAGGGGCCAACCTACGAGCAGTACTTC. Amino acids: CASSERQGPTYEQYF.